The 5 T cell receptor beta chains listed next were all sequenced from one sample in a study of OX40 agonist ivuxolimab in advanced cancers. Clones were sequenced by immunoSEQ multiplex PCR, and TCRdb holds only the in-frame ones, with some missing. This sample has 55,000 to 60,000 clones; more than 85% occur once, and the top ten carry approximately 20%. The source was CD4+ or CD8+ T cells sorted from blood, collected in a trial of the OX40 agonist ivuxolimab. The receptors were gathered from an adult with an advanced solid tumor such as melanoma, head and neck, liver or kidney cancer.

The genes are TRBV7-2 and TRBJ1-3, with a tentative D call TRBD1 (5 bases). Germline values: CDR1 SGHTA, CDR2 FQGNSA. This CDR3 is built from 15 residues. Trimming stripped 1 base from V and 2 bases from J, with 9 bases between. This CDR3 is CASSLEAGPGNTIYF. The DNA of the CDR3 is TGTGCCAGCAGCTTAGAGGCAGGGCCTGGAAACACCATATATTTT. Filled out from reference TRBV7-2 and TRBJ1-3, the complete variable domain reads GAGVSQSPSNKVTEKGKDVELRCDPISGHTALYWYRQSLGQGLEFLIYFQGNSAPDKSGLPSDRFSAERTGGSVSTLTIQRTQQEDSAVYLCASSLEAGPGNTIYFGEGSWLTVV.

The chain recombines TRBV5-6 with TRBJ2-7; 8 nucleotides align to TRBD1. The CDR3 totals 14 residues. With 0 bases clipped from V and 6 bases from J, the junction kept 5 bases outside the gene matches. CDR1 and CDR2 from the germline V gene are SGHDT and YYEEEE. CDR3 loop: CASSLADRVSEQYF. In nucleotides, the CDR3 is TGTGCCAGCAGCTTGGCGGACAGGGTGAGCGAGCAGTACTTC.

Written as DNA, the CDR3 is TGCGCCAGCAGCCAAACAGGGAACACTGAAGCTTTCTTT. Amino acid sequence: CASSQTGNTEAFF. The V and J genes are TRBV4-1 and TRBJ1-1, with D maybe TRBD1 (5 bases). The CDR3 consists of 13 residues. V lost 2 bases to trimming and J lost 1 base, with 5 bases between them. Germline loops: CDR1 MGHRA, CDR2 YSYEKL.

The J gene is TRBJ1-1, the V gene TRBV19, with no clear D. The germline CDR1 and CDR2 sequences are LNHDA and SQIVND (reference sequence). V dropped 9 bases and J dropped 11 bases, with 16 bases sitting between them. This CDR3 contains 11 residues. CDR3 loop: CASALGYYAFF. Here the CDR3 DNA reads TGTGCCAGCGCGCTCGGGTACTATGCTTTCTTT.

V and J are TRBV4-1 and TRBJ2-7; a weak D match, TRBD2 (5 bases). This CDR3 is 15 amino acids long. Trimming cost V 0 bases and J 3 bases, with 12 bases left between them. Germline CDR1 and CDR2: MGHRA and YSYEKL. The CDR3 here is CASSQDPGLGYEQYF. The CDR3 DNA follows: TGCGCCAGCAGCCAAGACCCTGGACTGGGCTACGAGCAGTACTTC.